This entry lists 29 T cell receptor beta chains sequenced from one sample in a study of blood T cell repertoires in COVID-19 (dated by TCRdb to 2019 to 2021). The library relied on the immunoSEQ multiplex PCR assay. TCRdb limited this immuneACCESS table to in-frame rearrangements with V and J called. A share of clones is missing; checked studies link under half to unresolved V genes, and the rest is unexplained. This sample lists a few hundred thousand clones; around 87% were detected once. About 2.1% of the sample rests with the top ten. Sequenced input: peripheral blood. The receptor set was obtained from a woman aged 50 to 60 with acute or convalescent COVID-19.

The chain combines TRBV4-1 with TRBJ1-6; 10 bases align to TRBD1. Germline loops: CDR1 MGHRA, CDR2 YSYEKL. Trimming took 0 bases from V and 9 from J; bases not matched to a gene: 5. The CDR3 has 16 amino acids. The CDR3 here is CASSQEGQGRFSPLHF. DNA of the CDR3: TGCGCCAGCAGCCAAGAGGGACAGGGGAGGTTTTCACCCCTCCACTTT.

The V and J genes are TRBV24-1 and TRBJ2-1, with 8 bases that match TRBD2. Germline V lookup: CDR1 KGHDR, CDR2 SFDVKD. After removal of 7 bases from V and 2 bases from J, the junction contained 6 bases not matched to a gene. There are 15 residues in the CDR3. The CDR3 loop reads CATSSLAAPYNEQFF. The CDR3 DNA follows: TGTGCCACCAGCTCACTAGCGGCTCCCTACAATGAGCAGTTCTTC.

This clone has a handful of counts. This chain joins TRBV19 and TRBJ2-2; D gene unclear. Trimming cost V 5 bases and J 1 base, with 8 bases left between them. The CDR3 has 14 residues. Germline V gene sequence: CDR1 LNHDA, CDR2 SQIVND (reference sequence). The CDR3: CASSEVWNTGELFF. Here the CDR3 DNA reads TGTGCCAGTAGTGAGGTGTGGAACACCGGGGAGCTGTTTTTT.

The chain couples TRBV5-5 to TRBJ2-1, with 8 bases matching TRBD1. The CDR3 consists of 13 residues. Germline lookup yields CDR1 SGHKS and CDR2 YYEKEE (reference sequence). V trimming: 0 bases; J trimming: 12 bases; junction bases outside the gene matches: 5. DNA for the CDR3: TGTGCCAGCAGCTTGGGACGAGGGACAGGGCAGTTCTTC. Its translation is CASSLGRGTGQFF.

The chain couples TRBV30 to TRBJ1-2, with 8 bases identical to TRBD1. There are 13 residues in the CDR3. CDR1 is GTSNPN, CDR2 SVGIG, per germline (reference sequence). With V trimmed by 2 bases and J by 8 bases, 7 bases remained unmatched. The CDR3 loop is CAWSRQGAKGYTF. CDR3 bases: TGTGCCTGGAGTAGGCAGGGGGCAAAAGGCTACACCTTC. The whole variable domain, filled in from reference TRBV30 and TRBJ1-2, reads SQTIHQWPATLVQPVGSPLSLECTVEGTSNPNLYWYRQAAGRGLQLLFYSVGIGQISSEVPQNLSASRPQDRQFILSSKKLLLSDSGFYLCAWSRQGAKGYTFGSGTRLTVV.

The chain links TRBV29-1 to TRBJ2-1; 8 nucleotides line up with TRBD2. Germline CDR1 and CDR2: SQVTM and ANQGSEA. The CDR3 loop spans 15 amino acids. Losses at the gene ends were 5 bases for V and 6 bases for J; bases not matched to a gene: 12. The CDR3 protein is CSVFGWREEVNEQFF. CDR3 nucleotide sequence: TGCAGCGTTTTTGGTTGGCGGGAGGAAGTCAATGAGCAGTTCTTC.

The chain carries TRBV9 and TRBJ1-1; possibly TRBD1 for D (5 bases). In germline, CDR1 is SGDLS, CDR2 YYNGEE. The CDR3 runs 13 residues. V lost 4 bases, J lost 9 bases, and 16 bases lay in between. The CDR3 sequence is CASSPRRVGQAFF. CDR3 sequence (DNA): TGTGCCAGCAGCCCCCGTCGGGTGGGGCAAGCTTTCTTT.

This chain joins TRBV19 and TRBJ1-1; D is possibly TRBD1 (5 bases). This CDR3 contains 13 residues. Germline-derived CDR1 and CDR2 are LNHDA and SQIVND (reference sequence). Trimming took 6 bases from V and 4 from J, leaving 12 bases between them. The CDR3 loop is CASRTDGTTEAFF. As DNA, the CDR3 is TGTGCCAGTAGGACAGACGGTACCACTGAAGCTTTCTTT.

The genes are TRBV25-1 and TRBJ1-6; D is ambiguous. Per germline, CDR1 MGHDK and CDR2 SYGVNS. V lost 7 bases, J lost 2 bases, and 12 bases lay in between. This CDR3 spans 15 amino acids. CDR3 amino acids: CASKTSGTYNSPLHF. The CDR3 DNA is TGTGCCAGCAAGACATCAGGCACCTATAATTCACCCCTCCACTTT.

The J gene is TRBJ2-3, the V gene TRBV27; 7 bases map to TRBD1. Germline V gene data show CDR1 as MNHEY and CDR2 as SMNVEV (reference sequence). V lost 7 bases to trimming and J lost 4 bases; unmatched junction nucleotides: 14. This CDR3 spans 16 amino acids. CDR3 sequence reads: CASTILRDRDADTQYF. The CDR3 region has the DNA TGTGCCAGCACCATCCTCCGGGACAGAGACGCAGATACGCAGTATTTT.

V usage is TRBV2 and J usage is TRBJ2-7, with a possible D match to TRBD1 (6 bases). CDR3 length: 15 residues. Germline assignment: CDR1 SNHLY and CDR2 FYNNEI. V was trimmed by 5 bases and J by 3 bases, leaving 17 bases between them. The CDR3 sequence is CASSPRGLSYYEQYF. CDR3 coding DNA: TGTGCCAGCAGTCCTAGGGGGTTGTCCTACTACGAGCAGTACTTC.

This rearrangement joins TRBV29-1 to TRBJ2-3; 8 bases line up with TRBD2. The CDR3 contains 14 residues. With 6 bases clipped from V and 5 bases from J, the junction kept 10 bases outside the gene matches. The V gene's germline CDR1 is SQVTM and CDR2 ANQGSEA. CDR3 region: CSVPDSGIRDTQYF. The CDR3 region has the DNA TGCAGCGTCCCAGATAGCGGGATTAGAGATACGCAGTATTTT.

This clone was recorded once. The chain couples TRBV30 to TRBJ1-5; 9 nucleotides align to TRBD1. CDR1 GTSNPN and CDR2 SVGIG come from the germline V gene (reference sequence). V gave up 4 bases and J gave up 4 bases; unmatched junction bases: 11. The CDR3 runs 16 residues. The CDR3 sequence: CAWKSTGTGINQPQHF. The CDR3 DNA reads as TGTGCCTGGAAGTCAACCGGGACAGGGATTAATCAGCCCCAGCATTTT.

The J gene is TRBJ2-7, the V gene TRBV27, with D possibly being TRBD2 (6 bases). The V and J ends lost 2 bases and 6 bases respectively, with 17 bases between them. Per the germline V gene, CDR1 is MNHEY and CDR2 is SMNVEV (reference sequence). There are 15 residues in the CDR3. The CDR3 spells CASSLAGPQGGEQYF. The CDR3 DNA is TGTGCCAGCAGTTTAGCGGGACCTCAAGGCGGCGAGCAGTACTTC.

This chain uses TRBV9 with TRBJ1-6, with TRBD1 matching 8 bases. The germline V gene has CDR1 SGDLS and CDR2 YYNGEE. This CDR3 spans 16 amino acids. Losses at the gene ends were 4 bases for V and 4 bases for J; bases not matched to a gene: 7. The CDR3: CASSSSGGQYNSPLHF. The CDR3 DNA reads TGTGCCAGCAGCTCCTCAGGGGGCCAATATAATTCACCCCTCCACTTT.

The rearrangement links TRBV9 to TRBJ2-7, with TRBD1 matching 10 bases. The junction had 5 bases not matched to a gene; V was cut back by 0 bases and J by 2 bases. The germline CDR1 and CDR2 sequences are SGDLS and YYNGEE. This CDR3 has 16 amino acids. This CDR3 reads CASSVEGQGTTYEQYF. CDR3 DNA sequence: TGTGCCAGCAGCGTAGAGGGACAGGGGACAACCTACGAGCAGTACTTC.

V usage is TRBV10-2 and J usage is TRBJ1-4, with 7 bases fitting TRBD1. V trimming: 8 bases; J trimming: 6 bases; junction bases outside the gene matches: 15. The CDR3 is 16 residues long. Per germline, CDR1 WSHSY and CDR2 SAAADI. CDR3 bases: TGCGCCAGCGGGTTTTGGAGGGGGACAGAAGATGAAAAACTGTTTTTT. Translation gives CASGFWRGTEDEKLFF.

The sample holds one count of this clone. The chain has TRBV28 and TRBJ2-3; 15 bases match TRBD2. The CDR3 length is 17 residues. V gave up 3 bases and J gave up 5 bases; unmatched junction bases: 6. Germline V CDR1 and CDR2: MDHEN, SYDVKM. The CDR3 is CASSFPGLAGGLDTQYF. For the CDR3, the DNA is TGTGCCAGCAGTTTCCCTGGACTAGCGGGAGGGTTAGATACGCAGTATTTT.

J is TRBJ2-7 and V is TRBV14; 13 positions agree with TRBD2. Germline V gene lookup returns CDR1 SGHDN and CDR2 FVKESK. V lost 4 bases, J lost 5 bases, and 8 bases stayed unmatched. The CDR3 consists of 16 residues. In DNA, the CDR3 is TGTGCCAGCAGCCTAATGACTAGCGGGAGGTCGAACGAGCAGTACTTC. It codes for CASSLMTSGRSNEQYF.

This chain links TRBV18 with TRBJ1-1; maybe TRBD1 (6 bases). V lost 8 bases and J 1 base, leaving 14 bases between the germline ends. Looked up from germline, CDR1 is KGHSH and CDR2 is LQKENI. The CDR3 covers 14 residues. CDR3 sequence: CASTAGAENTEAFF. As DNA, the CDR3 is TGTGCCAGCACCGCAGGGGCAGAGAACACTGAAGCTTTCTTT.

The rearrangement links TRBV28 to TRBJ1-4; 8 bases are a match to TRBD1. V dropped 5 bases and J dropped 8; count of bases not matched to a gene: 19. Germline-derived CDR1 and CDR2 are MDHEN and SYDVKM. The CDR3 covers 18 residues. In DNA form, the CDR3 reads TGTGCCAGCAGTATAGGGACAGGCACCGGACCCACCGGCGAAAAACTGTTTTTT. It codes for CASSIGTGTGPTGEKLFF.

This chain connects TRBV15 to TRBJ2-3; tentative D call: TRBD2 (5 bases). Trimming stripped 0 bases from V and 6 bases from J, with 10 bases between. Germline loops: CDR1 LNHNV, CDR2 YYDKDF (reference sequence). This CDR3 comprises 14 residues. CDR3: CATSRDSAADTQYF. CDR3 bases: TGTGCCACCAGCAGAGATAGCGCCGCGGATACGCAGTATTTT.

The chain employs TRBV7-9 and TRBJ1-1, with 9 bases fitting TRBD1. There are 14 residues in the CDR3. V was pared by 2 bases and J by 3 bases, with 1 base of the junction left unmatched. The germline V gene has CDR1 SEHNR and CDR2 FQNEAQ (reference sequence). CDR3 in DNA: TGTGCCAGCAGCTTAAGACAGGGGGACACTGAAGCTTTCTTT. Translating gives CASSLRQGDTEAFF.

This sequence joins TRBV5-1 and TRBJ2-3; TRBD2 matches at 7 bases. The CDR3 runs to 16 residues. The J segment lost 1 base and the V segment lost 4 bases, leaving 9 bases of the junction unmatched. Germline CDR1 and CDR2: SGHRS and YFSETQ. The CDR3 DNA reads TGCGCCAGCAGCATTCCCCCGGGAGGAGGCACAGATACGCAGTATTTT. Translating it yields CASSIPPGGGTDTQYF.

The J gene is TRBJ2-5, the V gene TRBV2; tentative D call: TRBD2 (6 bases). Germline CDR1 reads SNHLY; CDR2 reads FYNNEI. Trimming left V 6 bases short and J 1 base short, with 6 bases between. There are 12 residues in the CDR3. The CDR3, as DNA: TGTGCCAGCAGGGGGGGCCAAGAGACCCAGTACTTC. The encoded protein is CASRGGQETQYF.

The rearrangement uses TRBV7-2 and TRBJ2-7; D possibly corresponds to TRBD2 (6 bases). Trimming took 5 bases from V and 2 from J, leaving 10 bases between them. This CDR3 contains 13 residues. The germline V gene encodes CDR1 SGHTA and CDR2 FQGNSA. CDR3 amino acids: CASSPSAAYEQYF. In nucleotides, the CDR3 is TGTGCCAGCAGCCCTAGCGCGGCCTACGAGCAGTACTTC.

The chain has TRBV28 and TRBJ2-7; D gene uncertain. Trimming left V 6 bases short and J 2 bases short, with 5 bases between. Germline lookup yields CDR1 MDHEN and CDR2 SYDVKM. CDR3 length equals 11 residues. The CDR3 sequence is CASSRAYEQYF. For the CDR3, the DNA is TGTGCCAGCAGCCGGGCCTACGAGCAGTACTTC.

V is TRBV24-1 and J is TRBJ2-1; 12 bases map to TRBD2. V gave up 2 bases and J gave up 5 bases; unmatched junction bases: 6. Germline V lookup: CDR1 KGHDR, CDR2 SFDVKD. This CDR3 comprises 17 residues. The CDR3 DNA sequence: TGTGCCACCAGTGATTCCCCTAGCGGGAGGGCCCACAATGAGCAGTTCTTC. This sequence encodes CATSDSPSGRAHNEQFF.

DNA for the CDR3: TGTGCCAGTAGTCTAGCGGGGGTAAGCTCCTACGAGCAGTACTTC. It encodes CASSLAGVSSYEQYF. The V gene is TRBV19, the J gene TRBJ2-7; the match to TRBD2 covers 10 bases. Germline trimming cut 5 bases from V and 0 bases from J; bases unmatched to any gene: 4. In germline, CDR1 is LNHDA, CDR2 SQIVND (reference sequence). The CDR3 is made up of 15 amino acids. Supplemented by reference TRBV19 and TRBJ2-7, the full variable domain reads DGGITQSPKYLFRKEGQNVTLSCEQNLNHDAMYWYRQDPGQGLRLIYYSQIVNDFQKGDIAEGYSVSREKKESFPLTVTSAQKNPTAFYLCASSLAGVSSYEQYFGPGTRLTVT.